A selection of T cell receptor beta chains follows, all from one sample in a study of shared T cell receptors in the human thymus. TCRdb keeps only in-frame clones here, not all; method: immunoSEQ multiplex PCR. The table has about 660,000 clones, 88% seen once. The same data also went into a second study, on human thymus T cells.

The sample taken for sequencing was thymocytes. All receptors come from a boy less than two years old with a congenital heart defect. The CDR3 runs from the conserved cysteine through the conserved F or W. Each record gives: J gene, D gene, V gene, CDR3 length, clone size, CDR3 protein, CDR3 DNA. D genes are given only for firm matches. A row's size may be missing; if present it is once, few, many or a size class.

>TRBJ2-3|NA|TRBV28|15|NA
CASSLGGRCTDTQYF
TGTGCCAGCAGTTTGGGAGGACGGTGCACAGATACGCAGTATTTT
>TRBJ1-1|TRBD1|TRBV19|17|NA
CASSTPTTDRGRTEAFF
TGTGCCAGTAGTACCCCGACGACGGACAGGGGTCGCACTGAAGCTTTCTTT
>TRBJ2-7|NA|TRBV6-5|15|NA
CASSYRLVGAYEQYF
TGTGCCAGCAGTTATAGGCTAGTCGGAGCCTACGAGCAGTACTTC
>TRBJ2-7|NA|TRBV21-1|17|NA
CASSKPRTSGRATEQYF
TGTGCCAGCAGCAAACCGCGGACTAGCGGGAGGGCCACCGAGCAGTACTTC
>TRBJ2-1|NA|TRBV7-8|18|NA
CASSSEGQLEWRDNEQFF
TGTGCCAGCAGCTCCGAGGGTCAATTGGAATGGCGAGACAATGAGCAGTTCTTC
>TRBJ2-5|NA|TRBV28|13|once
CASSWAPQETQYF
TGTGCCAGCAGTTGGGCCCCCCAAGAGACCCAGTACTTC
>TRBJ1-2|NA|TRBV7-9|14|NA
CASSLGYGQYGYTF
TGTGCCAGCAGCTTAGGGTACGGACAGTATGGCTACACCTTC
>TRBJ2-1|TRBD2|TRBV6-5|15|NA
CASSYLAGGVNEQFF
TGTGCCAGCAGTTACTTAGCGGGAGGGGTCAATGAGCAGTTCTTC
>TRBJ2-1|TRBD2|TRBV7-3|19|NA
CASSLPTAPGTSGDDEQFF
TGTGCCAGCAGCTTACCGACGGCTCCCGGGACTAGCGGGGACGATGAGCAGTTCTTC
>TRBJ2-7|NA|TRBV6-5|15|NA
CASSSGGTGLHEQYF
TGTGCCAGCAGCTCGGGGGGGACAGGGTTGCACGAGCAGTACTTC
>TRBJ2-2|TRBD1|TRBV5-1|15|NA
CASHPPGTDTGELFF
TGCGCCAGCCACCCGCCCGGGACAGACACCGGGGAGCTGTTTTTT
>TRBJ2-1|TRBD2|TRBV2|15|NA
CASNDTAGGYNEQFF
TGTGCCAGCAACGATACGGCGGGAGGTTACAATGAGCAGTTCTTC
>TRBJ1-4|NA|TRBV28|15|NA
CASSLVVGANEKLFF
TGTGCCAGCAGTTTAGTAGTAGGGGCTAATGAAAAACTGTTTTTT
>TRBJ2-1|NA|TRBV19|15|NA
CASSPGFDSYNEQFF
TGTGCCAGCAGTCCAGGTTTTGATTCCTACAATGAGCAGTTCTTC
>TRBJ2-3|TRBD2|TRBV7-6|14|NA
CASGYGAGVDTQYF
TGTGCCTCTGGATACGGAGCGGGAGTAGATACGCAGTATTTT
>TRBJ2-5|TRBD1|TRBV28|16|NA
CASNLQGDRGQETQYF
TGTGCCAGCAACCTTCAGGGGGACAGGGGGCAGGAGACCCAGTACTTC
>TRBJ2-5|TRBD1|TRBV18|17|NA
CASSPRRVTGVGETQYF
TGTGCCAGCTCACCCAGGAGGGTGACAGGGGTAGGGGAGACCCAGTACTTC
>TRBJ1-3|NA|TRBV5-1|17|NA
CASSLGLAATSGNTIYF
TGCGCCAGCAGCTTGGGACTCGCGGCCACCTCTGGAAACACCATATATTTT
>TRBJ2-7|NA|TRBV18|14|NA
CASSPPQGRYEQYF
TGTGCCAGCTCACCACCCCAGGGTCGCTACGAGCAGTACTTC
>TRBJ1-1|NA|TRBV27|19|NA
CASSFLPPGHPPMNTEAFF
TGTGCCAGCAGTTTTTTGCCCCCGGGACACCCACCTATGAACACTGAAGCTTTCTTT
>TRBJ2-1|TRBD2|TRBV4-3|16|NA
CASSPVRGGSYNEQFF
TGCGCCAGCAGCCCTGTACGGGGGGGCTCCTACAATGAGCAGTTCTTC
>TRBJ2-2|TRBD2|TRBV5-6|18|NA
CASSSLAGVIPDTGELFF
TGTGCCAGCAGCTCTCTAGCGGGAGTGATTCCGGACACCGGGGAGCTGTTTTTT
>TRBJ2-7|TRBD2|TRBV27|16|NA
CASSLRTSGSPYEQYF
TGTGCCAGCAGTTTAAGGACTAGCGGGAGCCCCTACGAGCAGTACTTC
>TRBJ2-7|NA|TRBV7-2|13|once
CASSLLAPYEQYF
TGTGCCAGCAGCTTACTAGCGCCCTACGAGCAGTACTTC
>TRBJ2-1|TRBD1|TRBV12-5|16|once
CASGFATGDSYNEQFF
TGTGCTAGTGGTTTCGCGACAGGGGACTCCTACAATGAGCAGTTCTTC